A selection of T cell receptor beta chains follows, all from one sample in a study of beta chain features in type 1 diabetes. Libraries were prepared by immunoSEQ multiplex PCR; TCRdb keeps only in-frame clonotypes and omits some of them. The sample shows under 950,000 clones, roughly 16% of them seen only once. Sequencing input: naive CD4+ T cells from blood. The origin of the receptors is a woman between 18 and 30 years old in good health. The CDR3 runs from the conserved cysteine through the conserved F or W. Each record gives: CDR3 protein, CDR3 DNA, clone size, D gene, J gene, V gene, CDR3 length. D genes are given only for firm matches. Rows give clone size only sometimes, using once, few, many, or a class for an expanded clone.

CASSILTSGPGNIQYF,TGTGCCAGTAGTATATTAACTAGCGGGCCTGGGAACATTCAGTACTTC,-,TRBD2,TRBJ2-4,TRBV19,16
CASSFGTDTQYF,TGTGCCAGCAGCTTTGGAACAGATACGCAGTATTTT,-,-,TRBJ2-3,TRBV7-9,12
CASSYRLAGRYEQYF,TGTGCCAGCAGCTACCGACTAGCGGGGCGCTACGAGCAGTACTTC,few,TRBD2,TRBJ2-7,TRBV7-2,15
CASKPTLEVYQETQYF,TGTGCCAGCAAACCCACCTTGGAGGTGTACCAAGAGACCCAGTACTTC,few,-,TRBJ2-5,TRBV6-6,16
CASSSGQVTDTQYF,TGCGCCAGCAGCTCAGGACAGGTCACAGATACGCAGTATTTT,-,TRBD1,TRBJ2-3,TRBV5-1,14
CASSLGTAMNYGYTF,TGCGCCAGCAGCCTCGGGACAGCAATGAACTATGGCTACACCTTC,few,TRBD1,TRBJ1-2,TRBV5-1,15
CASSSWGLTSGGTDTQYF,TGTGCCAGCAGCTCCTGGGGACTTACTAGCGGGGGCACAGATACGCAGTATTTT,few,TRBD2,TRBJ2-3,TRBV7-9,18
CASSLSRGAFF,TGTGCCAGCAGTTTATCCAGGGGCGCTTTCTTT,few,-,TRBJ1-1,TRBV28,11
CASSFSGVEKLFF,TGTGCCAGCAGCTTTTCAGGGGTCGAAAAACTGTTTTTT,once,-,TRBJ1-4,TRBV7-2,13
CASSSLTSNTGELFF,TGCGCCAGCAGCTCGCTGACTAGTAACACCGGGGAGCTGTTTTTT,few,-,TRBJ2-2,TRBV5-1,15
CATSSRLQETQYF,TGTGCCACCAGCAGCAGACTCCAAGAGACCCAGTACTTC,-,-,TRBJ2-5,TRBV15,13
CASSPPGQMINTIYF,TGTGCCAGCAGCCCTCCGGGACAGATGATAAACACCATATATTTT,-,TRBD1,TRBJ1-3,TRBV7-2,15
CASSSTVAGVFEQFF,TGTGCCAGCAGCTCGACCGTAGCGGGAGTCTTCGAGCAGTTCTTC,few,TRBD2,TRBJ2-1,TRBV5-6,15
CASSLDSYYGYTF,TGTGCCAGCAGCTTGGACAGTTACTATGGCTACACCTTC,-,-,TRBJ1-2,TRBV7-9,13
CASSVAGGHGYGYTF,TGTGCCAGCAGCGTAGCGGGGGGGCATGGCTATGGCTACACCTTC,few,-,TRBJ1-2,TRBV9,15
CASSLQQGAIGELFF,TGTGCCAGCAGCTTGCAGCAGGGGGCGATCGGGGAGCTGTTTTTT,-,TRBD1,TRBJ2-2,TRBV7-2,15
CASSYRLAGSDTQYF,TGTGCCAGCAGCTACCGACTAGCGGGATCAGATACGCAGTATTTT,-,TRBD2,TRBJ2-3,TRBV5-6,15
CASSSTGQYTDTQYF,TGTGCCAGCAGCTCCACGGGACAGTACACAGATACGCAGTATTTT,few,TRBD1,TRBJ2-3,TRBV5-4,15
CATSTVQGREQYF,TGTGCCACCAGCACAGTACAGGGACGCGAGCAGTACTTC,-,-,TRBJ2-7,TRBV15,13
CAISTSGSTYEQYF,TGTGCCATCAGCACTAGCGGGAGTACCTACGAGCAGTACTTC,-,TRBD2,TRBJ2-7,TRBV10-3,14
CSVEWQVTDTQYF,TGCAGCGTTGAATGGCAGGTCACAGATACGCAGTATTTT,few,-,TRBJ2-3,TRBV29-1,13
CARAGGASTDTQYF,TGTGCCAGAGCGGGGGGGGCGAGCACAGATACGCAGTATTTT,few,TRBD2,TRBJ2-3,TRBV2,14
CSAYRGYEQYF,TGCAGTGCTTACAGGGGGTACGAGCAGTACTTC,-,TRBD1,TRBJ2-7,TRBV20-1,11
CASSLLGGAFPVF,TGTGCCAGCAGTTTATTAGGGGGGGCTTTTCCAGTCTTT,-,-,TRBJ2-3,TRBV28,13
CASSLPYGLSTNEKLFF,TGTGCCAGCAGCTTACCCTACGGTCTTTCAACTAATGAAAAACTGTTTTTT,-,-,TRBJ1-4,TRBV7-9,17
CASSLAPRSSYNEQFF,TGTGCCAGCAGCTTAGCGCCTAGGAGCTCCTACAATGAGCAGTTCTTC,once,-,TRBJ2-1,TRBV7-9,16
CASKRDGRPYEQYF,TGTGCCAGCAAACGAGATGGCAGGCCCTACGAGCAGTACTTC,few,-,TRBJ2-7,TRBV27,14
CASSYSGDGYTF,TGTGCCAGCAGCTATTCAGGGGACGGCTACACCTTC,few,-,TRBJ1-2,TRBV28,12
CASSGWGGTQYF,TGTGCCAGCTCAGGTTGGGGAGGTACGCAGTATTTT,-,-,TRBJ2-3,TRBV9,12
CSARRWETQYF,TGCAGTGCTAGACGTTGGGAGACCCAGTACTTC,-,-,TRBJ2-5,TRBV20-1,11
CASSGGGQTSYEQYF,TGTGCCAGCAGCGGTGGCGGGCAAACCTCCTACGAGCAGTACTTC,few,-,TRBJ2-7,TRBV5-4,15
CASSRQGRDNEQFF,TGTGCCAGCAGCAGACAGGGTAGAGACAATGAGCAGTTCTTC,-,TRBD1,TRBJ2-1,TRBV2,14